Given below is one TCR beta chain in context. Its antigen remains unknown. Looked up from germline, CDR1 is ENHRY and CDR2 is SYGVKD. This CDR3 spans 15 amino acids. Unmatched junction bases numbered 8, after V lost 3 bases and J lost 3 bases. The data originate from a study of cytomegalovirus exposure and HLA in healthy donors. PCR involved 60 Vbeta and 13 Jbeta primers. The data were produced by immunoSEQ multiplex PCR, yet TCRdb's version contains in-frame clones alone and is incomplete. The sample consists of fewer than 200,000 clones, about 75% of them appearing once. The study, taken as a whole, reports: Immune exposure information comprised only CMV serostatus.

The clonotype comes from a male donor in good health and CMV-seropositive. This sequence joins TRBV10-3 and TRBJ2-7, with TRBD1 matching 7 bases. Sequencing was performed on PBMCs. The CDR3 loop reads CAISDPGQPNYEQYF. As DNA, the CDR3 is TGTGCCATCAGTGACCCGGGACAGCCAAACTACGAGCAGTACTTC.